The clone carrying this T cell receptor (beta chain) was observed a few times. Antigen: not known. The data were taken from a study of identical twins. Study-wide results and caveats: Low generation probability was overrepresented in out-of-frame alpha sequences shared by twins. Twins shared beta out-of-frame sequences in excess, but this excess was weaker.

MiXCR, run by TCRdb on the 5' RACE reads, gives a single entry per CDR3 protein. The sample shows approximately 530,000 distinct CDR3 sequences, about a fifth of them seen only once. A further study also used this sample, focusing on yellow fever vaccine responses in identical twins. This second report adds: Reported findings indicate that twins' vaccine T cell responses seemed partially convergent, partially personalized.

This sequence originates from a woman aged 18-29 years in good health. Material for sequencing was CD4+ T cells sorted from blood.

The CDR3 DNA follows: TGTGCCAGCACCCAGGGGGGGAGACACTATGGCTACACCTTC. Translation gives CASTQGGRHYGYTF. The genes are TRBV28 and TRBJ1-2; 7 nucleotides align to TRBD1. In germline, CDR1 is MDHEN, CDR2 SYDVKM. This CDR3 region has 14 residues. The trim removed 7 bases at V and 3 bases at J, leaving 8 bases unmatched.